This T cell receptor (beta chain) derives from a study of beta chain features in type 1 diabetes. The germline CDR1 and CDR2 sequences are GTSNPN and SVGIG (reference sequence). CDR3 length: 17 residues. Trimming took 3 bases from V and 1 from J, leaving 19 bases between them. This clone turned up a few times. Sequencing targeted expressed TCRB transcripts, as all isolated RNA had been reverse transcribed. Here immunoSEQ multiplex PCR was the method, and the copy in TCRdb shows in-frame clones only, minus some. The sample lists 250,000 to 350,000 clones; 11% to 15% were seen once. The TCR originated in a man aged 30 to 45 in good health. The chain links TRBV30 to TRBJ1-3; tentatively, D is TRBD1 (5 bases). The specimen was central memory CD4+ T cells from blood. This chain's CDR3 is CAWRPPGRPPSGNTIYF. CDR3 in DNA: TGTGCCTGGAGACCCCCAGGGCGGCCTCCGTCTGGAAACACCATATATTTT.